The 4 T cell receptor beta chains presented below share a single source sample, sequenced in a study of metastatic and nonmetastatic thyroid tumors. From the PCR reads, TCRdb re-called clones with MiXCR. The table shows some 21,000 clones, with 12% occurring only once. Before thyroid surgery, none of the patients had received any treatment. Sequencing was done on a sample of blood. The receptors here all came from a male donor with papillary thyroid cancer or a benign thyroid nodule (not recorded which). Some clones in this sample may be carry-over from other donors' samples.

This clone is termed medium-sized. This chain links TRBV6-1 with TRBJ1-1; perhaps TRBD1 as D (5 bases). V was shortened by 6 bases and J by 5 bases, with 13 bases between the two germline ends. Germline V gives CDR1 MNHNS, CDR2 SASEGT. The CDR3 length is 13 residues. For the CDR3, the DNA is TGTGCCAGCAGCTCCAGGGTGAGAACTGAAGCTTTCTTT. The encoded protein is CASSSRVRTEAFF.

This clone was counted at least ten times. The genes are TRBV3-1 and TRBJ2-3; D is uncertain. Trimming removed 4 bases at V and 6 bases at J, with 8 bases between. Germline-derived CDR1 and CDR2 are LGHDT and YNNKEL (reference sequence). The CDR3 spans 12 residues. The CDR3 DNA reads TGTGCCAGCAGCCGATGGGGTGATACGCAGTATTTT. It translates to CASSRWGDTQYF.

This clone is deemed medium-sized (0.01 to 0.1%). The genes are TRBV12-3 or TRBV12-4 and TRBJ2-1; the match to TRBD1 covers 12 bases. J gave up 10 bases and V 5 bases, and 9 bases lay outside the gene matches. This CDR3 is built from 15 residues. The CDR3 sequence is CASSRAGTGGKEQFF. CDR3 DNA sequence: TGTGCCAGCAGTCGAGCAGGGACAGGGGGCAAAGAGCAGTTCTTC.

This clone came up many times. The rearrangement joins TRBV7-3 to TRBJ2-1; tentatively, D is TRBD1 or TRBD2 (7 bases each). Germline values: CDR1 SGHTA, CDR2 FQGTGA. The CDR3 covers 13 residues. V was clipped by 3 bases and J by 8 bases, with 11 bases between them. The CDR3 nucleotides read TGTGCCAGCAGCTTCCAGGGGGGGGATGAGCAGTTCTTC. Protein product: CASSFQGGDEQFF.